A single sample is the source of the 9 T cell receptor beta chains below, sequenced in a study of regulatory T cells in long-lasting Graves disease. Noted time point: persistent/refractory GD, antithyroid drugs over 5 years with positive TRAb. RNA extracted from PBMCs served as the sequencing template. In building TCR beta libraries, iRepertoire HTBI primers were used together with Arm-PCR of CDR3 regions. TCRdb re-called the multiplex PCR reads with MiXCR, one entry per CDR3 protein. The sample shows 400,000 to 500,000 distinct CDR3 sequences, about 22% of them seen only once. This specimen was peripheral blood mononuclear cells (PBMCs), taken when the disease was refractory, from a patient treated with antithyroid drugs. These receptors all come from a female donor with Graves disease.

This clonotype has only a few counts. Sequence at one end of the junction differs from germline and may be a read error. The chain couples TRBV7-2 to TRBJ1-1; the match to TRBD1 covers 12 bases. The germline CDR1 and CDR2 sequences are SGHTA and FQGNSA. This CDR3 has 15 residues. In DNA, the CDR3 is TGTGCCAGCAGCTTAGACCCGGGACAGGGGGCCCAGAGGATCTTT. Translated, it gives CASSLDPGQGAQRIF.

This clonotype was seen repeatedly, ten times or more. This rearrangement joins TRBV6-5 to TRBJ1-1; a weak D match, TRBD1 (5 bases). The V end was cut by 0 bases, the J end by 7 bases, with 9 bases between. Germline V gene data show CDR1 as MNHEY and CDR2 as SVGAGI. The CDR3 length is 13 residues. The CDR3 DNA reads as TGTGCCAGCAGTTACTCAGGGGTGCATGAAGCTTTCTTT. Its protein is CASSYSGVHEAFF.

This clonotype was recorded many times. The chain employs TRBV2 and TRBJ1-6; unclear D gene. V gave up 3 bases and J gave up 6 bases, with 9 bases separating them. Germline V gives CDR1 SNHLY, CDR2 FYNNEI. CDR3 length equals 14 residues. CDR3 region: CASSDSEINSPLHF. CDR3 nucleotides: TGTGCCAGCAGTGACTCGGAGATTAATTCACCCCTCCACTTT.

V is TRBV7-2 and J is TRBJ2-1, with 9 bases matching TRBD1. The ends lost 5 bases at V and 8 bases at J; junction bases unmatched: 10. Germline V CDR1 and CDR2: SGHTA, FQGNSA. This CDR3 has 15 residues. CDR3 nucleotides: TGTGCCAGCAGCACCCGGACAGGGGTAGGGTATGAGCAGTTCTTC. Amino acid sequence: CASSTRTGVGYEQFF.

Ten or more counts support this clonotype. The chain is built from TRBV7-9 and TRBJ2-5; possibly TRBD2 for D (5 bases). Trimming removed 1 base from V and 5 bases from J, with 14 bases in between. Germline V CDR1 and CDR2: SEHNR, FQNEAQ (reference sequence). The CDR3 has 15 residues. This chain's CDR3 is CASSLGTGLGETQYF. DNA of the CDR3: TGTGCCAGCAGCTTAGGGACTGGGTTAGGGGAGACCCAGTACTTC.

This clonotype was seen only a few times. The chain links TRBV19 to TRBJ1-5; no reliable D call. Germline loops: CDR1 LNHDA, CDR2 SQIVND (reference sequence). The CDR3 contains 15 residues. With 3 bases removed from V and 0 bases from J, the gap between germline ends came to 9 bases. The CDR3 here is CASSIGRHSNQPQHF. DNA of the CDR3: TGTGCCAGTAGTATTGGTCGACATAGCAATCAGCCCCAGCATTTT.

This clonotype was counted only a few times. This chain connects TRBV29-1 to TRBJ1-2, with 7 nucleotides matching TRBD1. Germline loops: CDR1 SQVTM, CDR2 ANQGSEA. V was pared by 4 bases and J by 4 bases, with 3 bases of the junction left unmatched. This CDR3 is built from 12 residues. CDR3 in DNA: TGCAGCGTTGGTACAGGGGCCTATGGCTACACCTTC. This gives the protein CSVGTGAYGYTF.

This clonotype was seen a handful of times. The germline gene is not matched at one end of the junction; a read error may be the cause. The chain links TRBV24-1 to TRBJ2-3, with 13 bases aligning to TRBD2. Germline V lookup: CDR1 KGHDR, CDR2 SFDVKD. The CDR3 totals 23 residues. CDR3 DNA sequence: TGTGCCACCAGTGATTTGCACGGACAGACCGGGACTAGCGGGATTGGGGCCCCAGATATGCAGTATTTT. This translates into CATSDLHGQTGTSGIGAPDMQYF.

The rearrangement uses TRBV9 and TRBJ2-1; TRBD2 matches 8 bases. V trimming: 3 bases; J trimming: 8 bases; junction bases outside the gene matches: 7. The CDR3 is 14 amino acids. CDR1 SGDLS and CDR2 YYNGEE come from the germline V gene. CDR3 sequence (DNA): TGTGCCAGCAGCGACCACCCGGGGGGGGATGAGCAGTTCTTC. Its translation is CASSDHPGGDEQFF.